This T cell receptor beta chain was obtained from a study of cytomegalovirus exposure and HLA in healthy donors. PCR employed 60 Vbeta and 13 Jbeta primers. Here immunoSEQ multiplex PCR was the method, and the copy in TCRdb shows in-frame clones only, minus some. The table has 180,000 or so clones, approximately 85% seen once. This CDR3 is built from 18 residues. The V gene end was trimmed by 1 base and the J gene end by 3 bases; junction bases not matched to a gene: 14. CDR1 KGHSH and CDR2 LQKENI come from the germline V gene. This clone came up once. The chain links TRBV18 to TRBJ1-2; 7 positions match TRBD1. The clonotype comes from a man between 18 and 35 years old in good health and CMV-seropositive. Sequenced input: PBMCs. CDR3 sequence: CASSPRSQGPTSDYGYTF. CDR3 coding DNA: TGTGCCAGCTCACCACGGTCACAGGGGCCCACTTCCGACTATGGCTACACCTTC.